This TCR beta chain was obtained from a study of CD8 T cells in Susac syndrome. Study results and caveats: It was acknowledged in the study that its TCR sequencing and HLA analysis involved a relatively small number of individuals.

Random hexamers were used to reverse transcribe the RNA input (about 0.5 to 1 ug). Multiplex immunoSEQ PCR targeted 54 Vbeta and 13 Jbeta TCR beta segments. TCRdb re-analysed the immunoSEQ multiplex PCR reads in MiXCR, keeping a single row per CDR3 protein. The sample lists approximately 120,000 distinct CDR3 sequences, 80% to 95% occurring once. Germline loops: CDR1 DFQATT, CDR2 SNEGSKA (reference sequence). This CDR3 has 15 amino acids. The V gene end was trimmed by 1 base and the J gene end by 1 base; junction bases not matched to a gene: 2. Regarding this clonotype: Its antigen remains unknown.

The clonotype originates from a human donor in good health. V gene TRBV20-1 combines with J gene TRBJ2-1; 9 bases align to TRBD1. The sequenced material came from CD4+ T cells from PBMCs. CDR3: CSARVTGGSYNEQFF. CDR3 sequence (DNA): TGCAGTGCTAGAGTGACAGGGGGTTCCTACAATGAGCAGTTCTTC.